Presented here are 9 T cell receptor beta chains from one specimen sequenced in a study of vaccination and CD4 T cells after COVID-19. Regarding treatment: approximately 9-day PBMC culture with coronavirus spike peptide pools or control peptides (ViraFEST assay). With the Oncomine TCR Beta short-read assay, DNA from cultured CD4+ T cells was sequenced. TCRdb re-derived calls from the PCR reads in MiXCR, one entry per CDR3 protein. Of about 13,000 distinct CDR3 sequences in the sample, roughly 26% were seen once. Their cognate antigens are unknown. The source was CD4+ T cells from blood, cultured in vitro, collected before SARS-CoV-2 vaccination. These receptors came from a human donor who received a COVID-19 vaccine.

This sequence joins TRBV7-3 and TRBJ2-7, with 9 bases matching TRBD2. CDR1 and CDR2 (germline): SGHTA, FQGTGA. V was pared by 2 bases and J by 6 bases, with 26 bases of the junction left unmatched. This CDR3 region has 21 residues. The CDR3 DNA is TGTGCCAGCAGCTTATGGGCGACTGCGGGGGGGCCGATCGGTTCGTCGGGCGAGCAGTACTTC. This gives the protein CASSLWATAGGPIGSSGEQYF.

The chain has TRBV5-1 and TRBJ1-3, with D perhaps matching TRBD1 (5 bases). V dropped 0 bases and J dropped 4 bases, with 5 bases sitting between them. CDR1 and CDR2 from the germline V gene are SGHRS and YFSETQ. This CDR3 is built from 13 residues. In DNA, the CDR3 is TGCGCCAGCAGCTTGGGACAGGGAAACACCATATATTTT. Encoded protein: CASSLGQGNTIYF.

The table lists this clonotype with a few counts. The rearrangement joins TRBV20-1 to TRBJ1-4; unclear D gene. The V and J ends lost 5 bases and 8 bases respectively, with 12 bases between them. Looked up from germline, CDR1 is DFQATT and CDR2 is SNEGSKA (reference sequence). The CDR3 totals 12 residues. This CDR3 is CSAGYNAEKLFF. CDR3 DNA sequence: TGCAGTGCTGGATACAATGCCGAAAAACTGTTTTTT.

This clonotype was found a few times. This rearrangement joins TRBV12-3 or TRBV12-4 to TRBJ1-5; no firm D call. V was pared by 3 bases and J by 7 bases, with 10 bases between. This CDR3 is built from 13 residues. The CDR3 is CASSLDDYQPQHF. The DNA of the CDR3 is TGTGCCAGCAGTTTGGACGATTACCAGCCCCAGCATTTT.

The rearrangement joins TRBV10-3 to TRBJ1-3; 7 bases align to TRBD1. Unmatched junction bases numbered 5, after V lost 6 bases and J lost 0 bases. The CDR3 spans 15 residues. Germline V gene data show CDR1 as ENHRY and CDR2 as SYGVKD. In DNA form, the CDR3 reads TGTGCCATCAGCGCCGGGACAGACTCTGGAAACACCATATATTTT. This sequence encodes CAISAGTDSGNTIYF.

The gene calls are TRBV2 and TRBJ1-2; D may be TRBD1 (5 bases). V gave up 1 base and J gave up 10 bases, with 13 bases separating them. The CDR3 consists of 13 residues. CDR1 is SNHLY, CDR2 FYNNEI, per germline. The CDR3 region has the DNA TGTGCCAGCAGTGAAGGGGTAACAGGAGCCTACACCTTC. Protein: CASSEGVTGAYTF.

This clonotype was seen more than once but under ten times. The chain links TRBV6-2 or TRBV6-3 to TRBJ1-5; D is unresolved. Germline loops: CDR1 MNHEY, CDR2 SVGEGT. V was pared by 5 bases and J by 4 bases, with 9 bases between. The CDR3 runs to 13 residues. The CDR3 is CASSRTVNQPQHF. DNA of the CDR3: TGTGCCAGCAGTCGTACAGTTAATCAGCCCCAGCATTTT.

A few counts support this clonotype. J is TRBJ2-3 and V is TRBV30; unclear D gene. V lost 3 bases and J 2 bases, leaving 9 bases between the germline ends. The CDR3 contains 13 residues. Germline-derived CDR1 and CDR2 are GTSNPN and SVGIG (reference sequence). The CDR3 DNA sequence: TGTGCCTGGAGCTTGTTGAACACAGATACGCAGTATTTT. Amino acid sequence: CAWSLLNTDTQYF.

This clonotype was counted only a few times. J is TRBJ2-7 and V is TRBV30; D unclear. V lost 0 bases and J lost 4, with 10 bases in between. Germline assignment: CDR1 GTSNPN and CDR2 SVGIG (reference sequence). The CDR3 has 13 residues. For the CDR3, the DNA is TGTGCCTGGAGTGTATATACGCAATACGAGCAGTACTTC. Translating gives CAWSVYTQYEQYF. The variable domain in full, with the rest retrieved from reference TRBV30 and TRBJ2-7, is SQTIHQWPATLVQPVGSPLSLECTVEGTSNPNLYWYRQAAGRGLQLLFYSVGIGQISSEVPQNLSASRPQDRQFILSSKKLLLSDSGFYLCAWSVYTQYEQYFGPGTRLTVT.